These 5 T cell receptor beta chains were all obtained from the same sample, sequenced in a study of blood T cell repertoires in COVID-19. Clones were sequenced by immunoSEQ multiplex PCR, and TCRdb holds only the in-frame ones, with some missing. The sample includes under 250,000 clones, about four fifths seen only once; the top ten take approximately 8%. The specimen sequenced was peripheral blood. Receptor source: a woman aged 45 to 65 with active or convalescent COVID-19.

The V gene is TRBV6-6, the J gene TRBJ1-1, with 11 bases matching TRBD1. Trimming took 2 bases from V and 4 from J; bases not matched to a gene: 0. There are 14 residues in the CDR3. Germline CDR1 reads MNHNY; CDR2 reads SVGAGI (reference sequence). The CDR3 region has the DNA TGTGCCAGCAGTTACGGGACAGGGGGCACTGAAGCTTTCTTT. It specifies CASSYGTGGTEAFF.

This sequence joins TRBV30 and TRBJ1-3; D is uncertain. The CDR3 is 14 residues long. CDR1 and CDR2 from the germline V gene are GTSNPN and SVGIG (reference sequence). Trimming stripped 1 base from V and 1 base from J, with 8 bases between. CDR3 DNA sequence: TGTGCCTGGAGTGGGCCTCATTCTGGAAACACCATATATTTT. Its protein product is CAWSGPHSGNTIYF. Looking up the rest from reference TRBV30 and TRBJ1-3 gives the full variable domain: SQTIHQWPATLVQPVGSPLSLECTVEGTSNPNLYWYRQAAGRGLQLLFYSVGIGQISSEVPQNLSASRPQDRQFILSSKKLLLSDSGFYLCAWSGPHSGNTIYFGEGSWLTVV.

This sequence joins TRBV4-1 and TRBJ2-5; the D gene is possibly TRBD2 (6 bases). Germline CDR1 and CDR2: MGHRA and YSYEKL. CDR3 length: 15 residues. Trimming took 4 bases from V and 5 from J, leaving 17 bases between them. The DNA of the CDR3 is TGCGCCAGCAGCCTCTCTGGGGGGTTAGGGGAGACCCAGTACTTC. Translated: CASSLSGGLGETQYF.

The chain joins TRBV7-3 to TRBJ2-1, with D possibly TRBD2 on 6 matching bases. Trimming took off 5 bases at V and 6 bases at J, with 20 bases between the two ends. This CDR3 has 16 residues. Germline V CDR1 and CDR2: SGHTA, FQGTGA. The chain's CDR3 is CASSPPAAGPFNEQFF. The DNA for the CDR3 is TGTGCCAGCAGCCCCCCCGCAGCGGGCCCATTCAATGAGCAGTTCTTC.

The chain has TRBV4-1 and TRBJ1-5; 11 nucleotides align to TRBD1. The germline V gene has CDR1 MGHRA and CDR2 YSYEKL. The V and J ends lost 4 bases and 1 base, in that order; junction bases with no gene match: 12. The CDR3 has 19 residues. The CDR3 loop reads CASSRDGTGGIGSNQPQHF. The CDR3 nucleotides read TGCGCCAGCAGCCGAGACGGGACAGGGGGGATCGGGAGCAATCAGCCCCAGCATTTT.